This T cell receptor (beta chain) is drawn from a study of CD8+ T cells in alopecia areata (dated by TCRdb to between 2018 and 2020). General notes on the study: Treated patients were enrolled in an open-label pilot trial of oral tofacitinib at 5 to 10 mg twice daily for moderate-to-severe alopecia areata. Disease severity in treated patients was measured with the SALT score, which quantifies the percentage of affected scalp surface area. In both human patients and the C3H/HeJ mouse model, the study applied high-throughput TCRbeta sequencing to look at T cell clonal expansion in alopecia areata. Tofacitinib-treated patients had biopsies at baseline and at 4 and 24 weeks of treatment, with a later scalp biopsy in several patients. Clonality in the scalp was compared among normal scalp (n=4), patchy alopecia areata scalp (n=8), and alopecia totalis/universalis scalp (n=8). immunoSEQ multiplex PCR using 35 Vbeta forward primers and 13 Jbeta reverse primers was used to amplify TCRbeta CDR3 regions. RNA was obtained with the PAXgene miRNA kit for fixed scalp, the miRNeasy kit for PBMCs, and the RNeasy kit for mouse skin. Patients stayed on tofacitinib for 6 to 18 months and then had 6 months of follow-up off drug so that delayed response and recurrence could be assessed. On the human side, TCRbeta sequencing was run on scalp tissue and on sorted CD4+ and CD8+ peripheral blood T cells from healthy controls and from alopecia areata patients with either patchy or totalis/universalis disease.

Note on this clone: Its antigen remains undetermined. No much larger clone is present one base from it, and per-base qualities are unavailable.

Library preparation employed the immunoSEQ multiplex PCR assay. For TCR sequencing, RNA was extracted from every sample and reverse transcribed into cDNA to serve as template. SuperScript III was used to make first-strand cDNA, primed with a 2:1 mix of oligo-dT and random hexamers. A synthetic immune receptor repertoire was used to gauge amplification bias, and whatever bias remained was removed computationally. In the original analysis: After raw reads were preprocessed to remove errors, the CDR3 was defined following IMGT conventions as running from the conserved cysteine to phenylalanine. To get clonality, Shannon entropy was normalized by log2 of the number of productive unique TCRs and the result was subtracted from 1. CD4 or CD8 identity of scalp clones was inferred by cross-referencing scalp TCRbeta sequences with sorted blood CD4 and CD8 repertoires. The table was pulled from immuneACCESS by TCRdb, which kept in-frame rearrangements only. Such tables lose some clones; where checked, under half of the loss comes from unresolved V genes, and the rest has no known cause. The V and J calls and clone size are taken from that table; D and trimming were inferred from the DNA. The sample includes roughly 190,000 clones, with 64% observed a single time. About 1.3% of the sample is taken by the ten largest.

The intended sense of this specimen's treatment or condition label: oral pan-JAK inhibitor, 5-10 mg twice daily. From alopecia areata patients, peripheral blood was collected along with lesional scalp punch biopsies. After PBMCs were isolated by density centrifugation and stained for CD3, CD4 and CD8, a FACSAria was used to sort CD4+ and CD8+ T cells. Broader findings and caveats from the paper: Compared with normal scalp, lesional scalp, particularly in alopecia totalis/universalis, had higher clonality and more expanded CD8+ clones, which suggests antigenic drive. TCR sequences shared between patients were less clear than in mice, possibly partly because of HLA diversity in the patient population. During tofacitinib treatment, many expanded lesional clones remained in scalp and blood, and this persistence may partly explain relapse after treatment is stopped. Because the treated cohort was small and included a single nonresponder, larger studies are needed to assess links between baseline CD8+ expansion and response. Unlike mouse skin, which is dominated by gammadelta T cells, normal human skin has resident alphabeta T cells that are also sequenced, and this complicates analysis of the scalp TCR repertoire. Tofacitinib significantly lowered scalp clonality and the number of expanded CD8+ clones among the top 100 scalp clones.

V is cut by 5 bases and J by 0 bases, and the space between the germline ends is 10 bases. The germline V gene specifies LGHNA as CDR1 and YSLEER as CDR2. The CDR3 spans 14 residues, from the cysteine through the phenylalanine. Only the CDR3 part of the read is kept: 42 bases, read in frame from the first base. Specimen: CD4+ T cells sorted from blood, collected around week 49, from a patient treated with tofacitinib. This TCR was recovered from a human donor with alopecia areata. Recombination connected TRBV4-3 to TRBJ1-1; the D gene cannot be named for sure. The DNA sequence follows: TGCGCCAGCAGCTCTCAAGGGTTGAACACTGAAGCTTTCTTT. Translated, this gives CASSSQGLNTEAFF.